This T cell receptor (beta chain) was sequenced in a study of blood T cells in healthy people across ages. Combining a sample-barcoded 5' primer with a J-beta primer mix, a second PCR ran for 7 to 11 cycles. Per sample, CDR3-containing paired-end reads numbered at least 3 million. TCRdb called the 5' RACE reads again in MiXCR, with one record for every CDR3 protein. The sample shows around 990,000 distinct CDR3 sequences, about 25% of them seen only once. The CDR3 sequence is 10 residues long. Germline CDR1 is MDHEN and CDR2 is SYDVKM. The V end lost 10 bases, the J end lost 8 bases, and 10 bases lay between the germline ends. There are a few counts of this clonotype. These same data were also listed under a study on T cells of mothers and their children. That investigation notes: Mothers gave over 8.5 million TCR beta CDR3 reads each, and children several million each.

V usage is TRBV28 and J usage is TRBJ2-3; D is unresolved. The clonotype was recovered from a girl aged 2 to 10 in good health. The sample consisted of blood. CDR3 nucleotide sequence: TGTGCCACCAGGTTCGGTACGCAGTATTTT. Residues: CATRFGTQYF.